This TCR beta chain derives from a study of T cell clones after liver transplantation (dated by TCRdb to 2018 to 2020). Describing the broader study: ITN030ST, the source of the samples, was a randomized trial that attempted immunosuppression withdrawal within 2 years of liver transplantation. Donor-reactive T cell clones were identified by TCRbeta sequencing following a pre-transplant mixed lymphocyte reaction and were subsequently tracked in post-transplant blood. Third party-reactive TCRbeta sequences from pre-transplant MLRs were also identified as an antigen-independent comparator for donor-reactive sequences. Three of the eight recipients were HCV-positive; the others were transplanted for non-autoimmune, non-viral indications. No induction therapy was given to the subjects, and standard immunosuppression was administered until randomization at 12-24 months post-transplant. Tolerance was defined as complete withdrawal of immunosuppression for at least one year without a rise in liver enzymes beyond twice the upper limit of normal. Blood samples were collected pre-transplant, pre-randomization before withdrawal, and post-randomization after either full withdrawal or failed withdrawal. The study cohort included 8 liver transplant recipients, of whom 3 were classified as tolerant and 5 as non-tolerant.

On the study overall, not on this receptor specifically: In most of the 8 subjects, regardless of tolerance or HCV status, circulating donor-reactive CD4 TCRbeta sequences dropped significantly post-transplant. When repertoire turnover was taken into account, detection of donor-reactive sequences was significantly reduced in 7 of 8 subjects for CD4 and in 8 of 8 subjects for CD8. A greater decline was seen for donor-reactive sequences than for third party-reactive sequences, suggesting partial antigen-specific deletion unrelated to withdrawal success. Conclusions were preliminary, limited by small, heterogeneous patient numbers and non-standardized post-transplant time points. Because no allograft tissue specimens were available, donor-reactive T cells may have migrated into the graft instead of being deleted. Low numbers of available donor cells limited the measurable donor-reactive repertoire in two subjects.

Unstimulated PBMCs, after thawing, were stained for CD3, CD4 and CD8 and then FACS-sorted into CD3+CD4+ and CD3+CD8+ populations. All 8 studied subjects were randomized to immunosuppression withdrawal. Genomic DNA was isolated with the Qiagen DNeasy Blood and Tissue Kit. Judged by its sample share, this clone qualifies as medium-sized (0.01 to 0.1%). The antigen it recognizes is unknown. The record has no base qualities; no much larger clone is one base away. From a lookup of the germline V gene (reference sequence), CDR1 and CDR2 are LNHDA and SQIVND. The CDR3, cysteine through phenylalanine, is 14 amino acids long. Left in the record is the CDR3 DNA by itself, 42 bases read in frame from the first base. The germline V end is reduced by 5 bases and the J end by 1 base; junction bases left unmatched: 0. High-throughput TCRbeta CDR3 sequencing of frozen genomic DNA was performed by immunoSEQ, including PCR amplification, mapping, bias correction and internal controls. The original pipeline was this. Only productive rearrangements were retained, with each unique TCRbeta sequence defined by its CDR3 nucleotide sequence together with its V and J gene. A sequence counted as donor-reactive only if the sequence showed at least 5-fold expansion in CFSE-low cells compared with unstimulated pre-transplant cells and had a frequency of at least 0.01%. To ensure at least 90% detection power, minimum frequency thresholds were set for each subject based on that subject's lowest-template unstimulated sample. Jensen-Shannon divergence between the top 1000 TCRbeta sequences after and before transplant was used to measure repertoire turnover. Changes in detection of donor-reactive sequences were tested with two-sided Fisher's exact tests. What TCRdb holds here is the immuneACCESS table cut down to in-frame rearrangements. Part of the clones is not present; checked against another copy, under half of the missing clones reflect an unresolved V gene, and the others are unexplained. The DNA gave D and trimming, while V, J and clone size come from that table. In this sample the table shows about 11,000 clones, around 71% of which occur a single time. Roughly 23% of the sample is in the top ten clones.

Sequences were derived from CD4+ T cells from blood, sampled 32 months after liver transplant. The clonotype originates from a human patient who received a liver transplant. Some T cells may have been brought in with the graft after a transplant. The chain couples TRBV19 to TRBJ2-2; the junction holds 8 bases that match TRBD1. The sequence in DNA is TGTGCCAGTAGTGGACAGGGGAACACCGGGGAGCTGTTTTTT. This is translated as CASSGQGNTGELFF.